This entry lists 6 T cell receptor beta chains sequenced from one sample in a study of CD8 T cells in ankylosing spondylitis. Study findings and constraints: A motif of roughly eight highly homologous TCR beta variants was seen as apparently characteristic of ankylosing spondylitis blood.

TCRdb used MiXCR to reprocess the 5' RACE reads, holding one entry per CDR3 protein. The sample has about 500,000 distinct CDR3 sequences, about 5.2% seen once; the top ten hold under 4.5%. Their recognized antigens are unknown. The sequenced sample consisted of blood, either unsorted or a sorted T cell fraction (not recorded which). All receptors come from a male donor with ankylosing spondylitis.

The V call is TRBV7-2, the J call TRBJ2-5, with TRBD2 identical over 8 bases. The ends lost 4 bases at V and 5 bases at J; junction bases unmatched: 6. Germline V gives CDR1 SGHTA, CDR2 FQGNSA. The CDR3 is 14 amino acids. The CDR3 DNA follows: TGTGCCAGCAGCTCCCTAGCGGGCTCGGAGACCCAGTACTTC. The encoded protein is CASSSLAGSETQYF. The whole variable domain, remainder taken from reference TRBV7-2 and TRBJ2-5, is GAGVSQSPSNKVTEKGKDVELRCDPISGHTALYWYRQSLGQGLEFLIYFQGNSAPDKSGLPSDRFSAERTGGSVSTLTIQRTQQEDSAVYLCASSSLAGSETQYFGPGTRLLVL.

This clonotype was observed at least ten times. This chain links TRBV7-2 with TRBJ2-1; the D is unclear. V was shortened by 1 base and J by 2 bases, with 12 bases between the two germline ends. The germline V gene has CDR1 SGHTA and CDR2 FQGNSA. The CDR3 contains 16 residues. CDR3 loop: CASSLGIDGTYNEQFF. As DNA, the CDR3 is TGTGCCAGCAGCTTAGGGATTGACGGAACCTACAATGAGCAGTTCTTC.

There are many counts of this clonotype. The chain has TRBV5-1 and TRBJ2-7; 11 bases are shared with TRBD2. The J segment lost 3 bases and the V segment lost 3 bases, leaving 8 bases of the junction unmatched. There are 16 residues in the CDR3. Germline CDR1 and CDR2: SGHRS and YFSETQ. The CDR3 DNA reads as TGCGCCAGCAGCTCGGGGACTAGCGGAAGGTTCTACGAGCAGTACTTC. It yields the protein CASSSGTSGRFYEQYF.

This clonotype was seen ten or more times. V and J are TRBV6-1 and TRBJ1-2, with TRBD1 matching 8 bases. The V gene's germline CDR1 is MNHNS and CDR2 SASEGT. J lost 7 bases, V lost 5 bases, and 15 bases had no gene match. The CDR3 consists of 16 residues. In DNA, the CDR3 is TGTGCCAGCAGTCCCCACCCCACGGACAGGGTTTTTGGCTACACCTTC. It translates to CASSPHPTDRVFGYTF.

This clonotype was observed at least ten times. The chain carries TRBV29-1 and TRBJ2-5, with 10 bases lining up with TRBD2. J lost 5 bases, V lost 5 bases, and 5 bases had no gene match. Germline V gives CDR1 SQVTM, CDR2 ANQGSEA. The CDR3 runs to 13 residues. In nucleotides, the CDR3 is TGCAGCGTTAGGCGAGCGGGGGGGGAGACCCAGTACTTC. Protein: CSVRRAGGETQYF.

This clonotype came up many times. The rearrangement joins TRBV7-2 to TRBJ2-7; D unclear. The CDR3 contains 14 residues. CDR1 SGHTA and CDR2 FQGNSA come from the germline V gene. Trimming stripped 1 base from V and 3 bases from J, with 10 bases between. This CDR3 reads CASSLGVGIYEQYF. Here the CDR3 DNA reads TGTGCCAGCAGCTTAGGCGTGGGGATCTACGAGCAGTACTTC.